These T cell receptor beta chains were read from a single sample in a study of human T cells and chemical hapten exposure. TCRdb re-derived calls from the RACE reads in MiXCR, one entry per CDR3 protein. The table has some 83,000 distinct CDR3 sequences, about 10% seen once. This specimen was whole blood, taken in connection with sensitization to the hapten diphenylcyclopropenone (DPC). All receptors derive from a woman aged 50 to 60 with alopecia areata. Some clones in this sample may be carry-over from other donors' samples. Both conserved end residues are part of each CDR3. Fields, in order: J gene, V gene, clone size, D gene, CDR3 DNA, CDR3 protein. The D gene is left open where the match is weak. Rows give clone size only sometimes, using once, few, many, or a class for an expanded clone.

TRBJ1-3,TRBV7-9,NA,NA,TGTGCCAGCAGCTTTTCGAGACAGACCTCTGGAAACACCATATATTTT,CASSFSRQTSGNTIYF
TRBJ2-3,TRBV20-1,few,TRBD2,TGCAGTGCTAGAAAGCGGGGGCGAACTAGCACAGATACGCAGTATTTT,CSARKRGRTSTDTQYF
TRBJ1-1,TRBV11-2,many,NA,TGTGCCAGCAGCAAAGTGGGACGGGGAGTGGGTGAAGCTTTCTTT,CASSKVGRGVGEAFF
TRBJ1-5,TRBV7-8,many,NA,TGTGCCAGCAGCTTAGGGGTACTGGCTCAGCCCCAGCATTTT,CASSLGVLAQPQHF
TRBJ2-1,TRBV7-3,many,TRBD2,TGTGCCAGCAGCTTAGGGGCGGGAGGGCCCTACAATGAGCAGTTCTTC,CASSLGAGGPYNEQFF
TRBJ2-3,TRBV7-2,NA,NA,TGTGCCAGCAGTCCTGCCCCGGGCGGCACAGATACGCAGTATTTT,CASSPAPGGTDTQYF
TRBJ1-2,TRBV7-2,few,NA,TGTGCCAGCAGCTTAGCAGCTTATGGCTACACCTTC,CASSLAAYGYTF
TRBJ2-7,TRBV12-3/TRBV12-4,few,NA,TGTGCCAGCAGTCGTTTAGTCTCGCCCACGTACGAGCAGTACTTC,CASSRLVSPTYEQYF
TRBJ2-1,TRBV18,NA,TRBD2,TGTGCCAGCTCACAGCCGGGACTAGCGGGAGTTCGGAATGAGCAGTTCTTC,CASSQPGLAGVRNEQFF
TRBJ2-5,TRBV7-2,NA,NA,TGTGCCAGCAGCTTAGTGGTAGCACCACTTCAAGAGACCCAGTACTTC,CASSLVVAPLQETQYF
TRBJ1-1,TRBV12-3/TRBV12-4,few,TRBD1,TGTGCCAGCAGAACCCCGGGACAGGCCGGCGGGGCTTTCTTT,CASRTPGQAGGAFF
TRBJ2-3,TRBV20-1,few,TRBD1,TGCAGTGCTAATGACAGGGGTCGCACAGATACGCAGTATTTT,CSANDRGRTDTQYF
TRBJ2-7,TRBV14,few,TRBD1,TGTGCCAGCAGCCGAGACAGGGGCTTTACCTACGAGCAGTACTTC,CASSRDRGFTYEQYF
TRBJ1-5,TRBV25-1,NA,NA,TGTGCCAGCAGTCAGGCGGGGGCTTTAAAGCCCCAGCATTTT,CASSQAGALKPQHF
TRBJ1-4,TRBV29-1,many,NA,TGCAGCGTTGAAGATCATAACGAAAAACTGTTTTTT,CSVEDHNEKLFF
TRBJ2-1,TRBV7-2,few,TRBD1,TGTGCCAGCAGCCGTGGACAGGGTTGGGTTGAGCAGTTCTTC,CASSRGQGWVEQFF
TRBJ1-2,TRBV20-1,NA,NA,TGCAGTGGGGGGGCAGGGGCCCTCTATGGCTACACCTTC,CSGGAGALYGYTF
TRBJ1-5,TRBV18,many,NA,TGTGCCAGCTCACCAATGGGCCCCGGAAAGCCCCAGCATTTT,CASSPMGPGKPQHF
TRBJ2-5,TRBV5-1,NA,TRBD1,TGCGCCAGCAGCTCTGGGACAGGGGGTTACCAAGAGACCCAGTACTTC,CASSSGTGGYQETQYF
TRBJ1-4,TRBV7-3,NA,NA,TGTGCCAGCAGCTTAGTGGAGGGGGAAAAACTGTTTTTT,CASSLVEGEKLFF
TRBJ1-5,TRBV4-3,few,NA,TGCGCCAGCAGCCCACAGGCCGGAAATAGCAATCAGCCCCAGCATTTT,CASSPQAGNSNQPQHF
TRBJ2-1,TRBV11-2,NA,NA,TGTGCCAGCAGCTCGGTTGAGCAGTTCTTC,CASSSVEQFF
TRBJ2-7,TRBV5-4,NA,NA,TGTGCCAGCAGCTTGTTTTCGGGATCGGGGCGGGAGCAGTACTTC,CASSLFSGSGREQYF
TRBJ1-2,TRBV30,many,NA,TGTGCCTGGGGGGACGTCCTCGGCGACACCTTC,CAWGDVLGDTF
TRBJ1-3,TRBV29-1,many,NA,TGCAGCGTTGAAGGGGGGTTTCGGAACACCATATATTTT,CSVEGGFRNTIYF
TRBJ2-5,TRBV10-2,few,NA,TGCGCCAGCAGTGACCCTAGGGGTTGGCAAGAGACCCAGTACTTC,CASSDPRGWQETQYF
TRBJ1-6,TRBV7-9,many,NA,TGTGCCAGCACCCTCCTCGGGGGACAAGGATCACCCCTCCACTTT,CASTLLGGQGSPLHF
TRBJ2-3,TRBV5-1,NA,TRBD1,TGCGCCAGCAAACAGGGGGTGTCGGATACGCAGTATTTT,CASKQGVSDTQYF
TRBJ1-3,TRBV18,few,NA,TGTGCCAGCTCACCAGTTGGGGGCTCTGGAAACACCATATATTTT,CASSPVGGSGNTIYF
TRBJ2-1,TRBV12-3/TRBV12-4,NA,TRBD2,TGTGCCAGCAGCGCGACTAGCGGGGGGTTCAATGAGCAGTTCTTC,CASSATSGGFNEQFF
TRBJ1-5,TRBV5-1,NA,TRBD1,TGCGCCAGCAGAACCGGGACAGGGGGCCTCTTATCGTATGGCAATCAGCCCCAGCATTTT,CASRTGTGGLLSYGNQPQHF
TRBJ2-7,TRBV29-1,NA,NA,TGCAGCGCCCTGGGGGACACCATCTACGAGCAGTACTTC,CSALGDTIYEQYF
TRBJ2-5,TRBV29-1,few,NA,TGCAGCGGGAAGACAGGCCCCGAGACCCAGTACTTC,CSGKTGPETQYF
TRBJ1-1,TRBV6-1,many,NA,TGTGCCAGCAGTGAAGGGATAGTCAGGAGCACTGAAGCTTTCTTT,CASSEGIVRSTEAFF
TRBJ2-6,TRBV28,many,NA,TGTGCCAGCAGTCCCAACCCCTCTGGGGCCAACGTCCTGACTTTC,CASSPNPSGANVLTF
TRBJ2-3,TRBV7-2,few,TRBD2,TGTGCCAGCAGCCAGGGACTAGCGGGAGTTGGAGATACGCAGTATTTT,CASSQGLAGVGDTQYF
TRBJ2-7,TRBV4-2,few,NA,TGTGCCAGCAGCCAGGGCAAAGACTGGGAGCAGTACTTC,CASSQGKDWEQYF
TRBJ1-1,TRBV6-1,many,TRBD1,TGTGCCAGCAGTGAACGGACAGGGGTAGACACTGAAGCTTTCTTT,CASSERTGVDTEAFF
TRBJ2-1,TRBV4-2,NA,NA,TGTGCCAGCAGCCCACGGGGGGGACAGGGCGGTGTCAATGAGCAGTTCTTC,CASSPRGGQGGVNEQFF
TRBJ2-5,TRBV29-1,few,TRBD1,TGCAGCGTTGAACCGCGGACAGGGGTATCCCAAGAGACCCAGTACTTC,CSVEPRTGVSQETQYF
TRBJ2-3,TRBV11-2,many,NA,TGTGCCAGCAGCCGTCAGTTGTTAGATACGCAGTATTTT,CASSRQLLDTQYF
TRBJ1-2,TRBV27,few,NA,TGTGCCAGCAGTTTATCGATAATTGGGCACTATGGCTACACCTTC,CASSLSIIGHYGYTF
TRBJ2-1,TRBV29-1,many,TRBD2,TGCAGCGTTGCGGCGGGAGGACATTACAATGAGCAGTTCTTC,CSVAAGGHYNEQFF
TRBJ2-5,TRBV27,few,TRBD1,TGTGCCAGCAGTCCAGGGGGTCAACTTCAAGAGACCCAGTACTTC,CASSPGGQLQETQYF
TRBJ2-3,TRBV24-1,NA,TRBD1,TGTGCCACCAGTGTTAGGGACAGGTTCACAGATACGCAGTATTTT,CATSVRDRFTDTQYF
TRBJ1-5,TRBV6-2/TRBV6-3,few,NA,TGTGCCAGCAGTTACTCGACGACCGGCCAGTCCCAGCATTTT,CASSYSTTGQSQHF
TRBJ2-2,TRBV24-1,few,TRBD2,TGTGCCACCCGGGGGGGGACGGACACCGGGGAGCTGTTTTTT,CATRGGTDTGELFF
TRBJ1-6,TRBV27,NA,NA,TGTGCCAGCAGTCCCCCAGGAAATAATAATTCACCCCTCCACTTT,CASSPPGNNNSPLHF
TRBJ1-2,TRBV28,many,NA,TGTGCCAGCAGTTTACACACTCCCACAGATGAAGGCTACACCTTC,CASSLHTPTDEGYTF
TRBJ1-1,TRBV12-3/TRBV12-4,many,NA,TGTGCCAGCAGGAGGGACGGGCCCACTGAAGCTTTCTTT,CASRRDGPTEAFF
TRBJ1-5,TRBV27,NA,NA,TGTGCCAGCAGTTCCCTCGACGGATATAGCAATCAGCCCCAGCATTTT,CASSSLDGYSNQPQHF
TRBJ1-4,TRBV2,few,NA,TGTGCCAGCAGGTCGGCGGCGGGCGACGAAAAACTGTTTTTT,CASRSAAGDEKLFF
TRBJ1-1,TRBV12-3/TRBV12-4,NA,TRBD1,TGTGCCAGCAGCCTGGGGACAGGGACGCTCTACACTGAAGCTTTCTTT,CASSLGTGTLYTEAFF
TRBJ2-3,TRBV18,few,NA,TGTGCCAGCTCACCACCTTCTGAGGTGAGGTTTGAGGATACGCAGTATTTT,CASSPPSEVRFEDTQYF
TRBJ1-1,TRBV5-8,few,NA,TGTGCCAGCAGCTTGGCGTTACGAAAGTACACTGAAGCTTTCTTT,CASSLALRKYTEAFF
TRBJ2-2,TRBV18,many,NA,TGTGCCAGCTCCGAACTGGTGCCCGGGGAGCTGTTTTTT,CASSELVPGELFF
TRBJ2-2,TRBV7-8,many,TRBD2,TGTGCCAGCAGCTCGGGGACTAGCGGGACTAGACTATTCGGGGAGCTGTTTTTT,CASSSGTSGTRLFGELFF
TRBJ2-3,TRBV9,many,NA,TGTGCCAGCAGCGTAGATGGAGGGACTGGAAGAGATACGCAGTATTTT,CASSVDGGTGRDTQYF
TRBJ2-7,TRBV11-2,many,TRBD2,TGTGCCAGCAGCTTAGCTCATTCTTCTAGCGGGAGCTACGAGCAGTACTTC,CASSLAHSSSGSYEQYF
TRBJ2-1,TRBV6-2/TRBV6-3,many,TRBD2,TGTGCCGTACTAGCGGGGGGGCCCTATGAGCAGTTCTTC,CAVLAGGPYEQFF